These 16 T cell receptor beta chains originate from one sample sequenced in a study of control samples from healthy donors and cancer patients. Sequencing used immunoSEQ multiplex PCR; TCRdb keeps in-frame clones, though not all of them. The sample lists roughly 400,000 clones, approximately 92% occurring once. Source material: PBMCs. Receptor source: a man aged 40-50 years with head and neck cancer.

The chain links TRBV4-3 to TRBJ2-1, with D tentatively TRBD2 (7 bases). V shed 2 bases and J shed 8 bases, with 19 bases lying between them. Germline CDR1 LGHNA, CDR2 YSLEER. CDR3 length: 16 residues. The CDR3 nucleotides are TGCGCCAGCAGCCAAAAGAAGGCGGGGGCGAACGATGAGCAGTTCTTC. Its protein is CASSQKKAGANDEQFF.

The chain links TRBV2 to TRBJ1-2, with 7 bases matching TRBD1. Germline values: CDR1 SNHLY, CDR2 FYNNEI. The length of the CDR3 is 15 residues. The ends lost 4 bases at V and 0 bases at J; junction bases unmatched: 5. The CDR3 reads CASSVGQGANYGYTF. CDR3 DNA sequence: TGTGCCAGCAGTGTAGGGCAGGGGGCTAACTATGGCTACACCTTC.

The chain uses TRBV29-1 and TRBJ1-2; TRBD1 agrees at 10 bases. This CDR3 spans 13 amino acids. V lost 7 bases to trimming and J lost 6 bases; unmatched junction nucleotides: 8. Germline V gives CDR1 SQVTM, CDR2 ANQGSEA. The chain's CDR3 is CSADRGRNNGYTF. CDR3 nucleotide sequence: TGCAGCGCTGACAGGGGGCGGAATAATGGCTACACCTTC. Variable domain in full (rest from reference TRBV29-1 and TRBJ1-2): SAVISQKPSRDICQRGTSLTIQCQVDSQVTMMFWYRQQPGQSLTLIATANQGSEATYESGFVIDKFPISRPNLTFSTLTVSNMSPEDSSIYLCSADRGRNNGYTFGSGTRLTVV.

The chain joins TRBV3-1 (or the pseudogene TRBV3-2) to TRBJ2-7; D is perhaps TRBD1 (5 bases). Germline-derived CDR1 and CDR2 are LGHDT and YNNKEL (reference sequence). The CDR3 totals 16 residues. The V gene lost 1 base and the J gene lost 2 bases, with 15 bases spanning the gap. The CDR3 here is CASSQGRDYAAYEQYF. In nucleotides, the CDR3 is TGTGCCAGCAGCCAAGGCAGGGATTACGCGGCCTACGAGCAGTACTTC.

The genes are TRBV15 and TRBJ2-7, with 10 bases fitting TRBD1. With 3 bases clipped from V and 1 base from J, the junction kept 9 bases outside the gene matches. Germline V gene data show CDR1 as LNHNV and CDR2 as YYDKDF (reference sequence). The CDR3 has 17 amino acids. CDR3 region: CATSRGQGQGFSYEQYF. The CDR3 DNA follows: TGTGCCACCAGCAGGGGACAGGGACAGGGGTTTTCCTACGAGCAGTACTTC.

CDR3 sequence: CATSRDGGAREKLFF. CDR3 bases: TGTGCCACCAGCAGAGATGGGGGGGCGAGGGAAAAACTGTTTTTT. The chain couples TRBV15 to TRBJ1-4, with a tentative D call TRBD1 (6 bases). Germline lookup yields CDR1 LNHNV and CDR2 YYDKDF (reference sequence). V lost 0 bases to trimming and J lost 8 bases, with 13 bases between them. The CDR3 loop spans 15 amino acids.

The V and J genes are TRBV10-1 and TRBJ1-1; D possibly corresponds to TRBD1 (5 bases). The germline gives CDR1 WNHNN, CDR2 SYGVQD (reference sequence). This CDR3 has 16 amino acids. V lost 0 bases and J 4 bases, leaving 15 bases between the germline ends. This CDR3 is CASSESAKRGITEAFF. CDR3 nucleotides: TGCGCCAGCAGTGAGTCCGCTAAGAGGGGCATCACTGAAGCTTTCTTT.

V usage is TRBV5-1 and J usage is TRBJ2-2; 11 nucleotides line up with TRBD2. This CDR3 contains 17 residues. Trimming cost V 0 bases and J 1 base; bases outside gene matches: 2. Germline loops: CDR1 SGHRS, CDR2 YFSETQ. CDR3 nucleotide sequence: TGCGCCAGCAGCTTGGTTACTAGCGGGAGGAACACCGGGGAGCTGTTTTTT. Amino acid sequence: CASSLVTSGRNTGELFF. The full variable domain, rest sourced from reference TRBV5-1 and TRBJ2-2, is KAGVTQTPRYLIKTRGQQVTLSCSPISGHRSVSWYQQTPGQGLQFLFEYFSETQRNKGNFPGRFSGRQFSNSRSEMNVSTLELGDSALYLCASSLVTSGRNTGELFFGEGSRLTVL.

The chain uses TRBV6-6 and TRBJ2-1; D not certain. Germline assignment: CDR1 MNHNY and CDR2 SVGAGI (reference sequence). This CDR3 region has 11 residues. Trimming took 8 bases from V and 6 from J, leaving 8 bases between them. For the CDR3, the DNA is TGTGCCAGCCGGTCGGGCAATGAGCAGTTCTTC. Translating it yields CASRSGNEQFF.

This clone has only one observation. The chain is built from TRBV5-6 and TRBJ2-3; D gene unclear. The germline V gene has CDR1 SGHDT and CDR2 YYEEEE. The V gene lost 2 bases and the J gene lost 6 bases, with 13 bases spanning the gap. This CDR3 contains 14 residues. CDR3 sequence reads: CASSFPPGRDTQYF. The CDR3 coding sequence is TGTGCCAGCAGCTTCCCGCCAGGAAGGGATACGCAGTATTTT. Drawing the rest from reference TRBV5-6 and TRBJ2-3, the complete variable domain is DAGVTQSPTHLIKTRGQQVTLRCSPKSGHDTVSWYQQALGQGPQFIFQYYEEEERQRGNFPDRFSGHQFPNYSSELNVNALLLGDSALYLCASSFPPGRDTQYFGPGTRLTVL.

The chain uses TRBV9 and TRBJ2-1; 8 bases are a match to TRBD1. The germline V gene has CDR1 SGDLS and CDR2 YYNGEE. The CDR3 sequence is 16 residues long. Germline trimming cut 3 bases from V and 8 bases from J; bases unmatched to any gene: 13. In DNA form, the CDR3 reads TGTGCCAGCAGCGACACCCCGGACAGGGCTGGGGATGAGCAGTTCTTC. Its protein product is CASSDTPDRAGDEQFF.

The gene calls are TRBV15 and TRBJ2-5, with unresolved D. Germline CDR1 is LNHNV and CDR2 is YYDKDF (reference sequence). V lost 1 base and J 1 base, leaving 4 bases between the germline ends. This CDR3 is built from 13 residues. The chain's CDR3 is CATSRGAQETQYF. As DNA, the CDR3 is TGTGCCACCAGCAGAGGGGCCCAAGAGACCCAGTACTTC.

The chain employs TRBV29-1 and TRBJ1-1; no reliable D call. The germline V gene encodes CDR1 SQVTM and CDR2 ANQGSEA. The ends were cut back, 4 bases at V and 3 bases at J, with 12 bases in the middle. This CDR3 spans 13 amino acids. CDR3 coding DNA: TGCAGCGTTGTTGACCAACCGGACACTGAAGCTTTCTTT. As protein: CSVVDQPDTEAFF.

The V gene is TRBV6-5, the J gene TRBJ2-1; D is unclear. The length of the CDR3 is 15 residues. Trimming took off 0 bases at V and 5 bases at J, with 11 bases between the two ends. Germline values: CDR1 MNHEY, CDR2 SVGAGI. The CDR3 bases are TGTGCCAGCAGTTACTCGATAGGGCTGAACAATGAGCAGTTCTTC. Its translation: CASSYSIGLNNEQFF.

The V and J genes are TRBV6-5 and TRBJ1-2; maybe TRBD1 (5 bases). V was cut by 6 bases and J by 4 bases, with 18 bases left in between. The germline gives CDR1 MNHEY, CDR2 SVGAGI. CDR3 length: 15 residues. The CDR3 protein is CASRRLRGGGYGYTF. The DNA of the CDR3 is TGTGCCAGCAGGCGCCTGAGGGGCGGAGGCTATGGCTACACCTTC.

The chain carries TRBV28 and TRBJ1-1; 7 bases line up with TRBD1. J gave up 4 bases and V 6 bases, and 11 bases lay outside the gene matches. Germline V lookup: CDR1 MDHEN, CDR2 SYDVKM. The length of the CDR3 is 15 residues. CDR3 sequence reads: CASSKGGASGTEAFF. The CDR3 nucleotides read TGTGCCAGCAGCAAAGGGGGCGCTTCGGGCACTGAAGCTTTCTTT.